Detailed here is one T cell receptor (beta chain). Its matching antigen is unknown. Sequenced by immunoSEQ multiplex PCR; TCRdb stores in-frame clones only, minus some. The sample lists about 100,000 clones; roughly 87% were seen once. This sample is part of a study of graft-versus-host responses after intestinal transplantation. As for the study in general: Those transplanted obtained multivisceral, liver-intestinal, or isolated intestinal grafts. Among the recipients, all got anti-thymocyte globulin induction and then tacrolimus and steroids for 3 to 4 years.

General study findings and limits: There was an association between peak levels of circulating GvH clones and early post-transplant HvG declines.

The length of the CDR3 is 16 residues. With V trimmed by 6 bases and J by 3 bases, 8 bases remained unmatched. Germline CDR1 reads LNHDA; CDR2 reads SQIVND (reference sequence). The receptor was derived from a human donor who was the organ donor for an intestinal transplant. The J gene is TRBJ2-3, the V gene TRBV19; 11 nucleotides agree with TRBD2. The sequencing here drew on unstimulated CD4+ T cells sorted from spleen or lymph node cells, taken before transplant. In nucleotides, the CDR3 is TGTGCCAGTAGACGACTAGCGGGGTCATCTACAGATACGCAGTATTTT. Translated: CASRRLAGSSTDTQYF. The variable domain in full, with the rest retrieved from reference TRBV19 and TRBJ2-3, is DGGITQSPKYLFRKEGQNVTLSCEQNLNHDAMYWYRQDPGQGLRLIYYSQIVNDFQKGDIAEGYSVSREKKESFPLTVTSAQKNPTAFYLCASRRLAGSSTDTQYFGPGTRLTVL.